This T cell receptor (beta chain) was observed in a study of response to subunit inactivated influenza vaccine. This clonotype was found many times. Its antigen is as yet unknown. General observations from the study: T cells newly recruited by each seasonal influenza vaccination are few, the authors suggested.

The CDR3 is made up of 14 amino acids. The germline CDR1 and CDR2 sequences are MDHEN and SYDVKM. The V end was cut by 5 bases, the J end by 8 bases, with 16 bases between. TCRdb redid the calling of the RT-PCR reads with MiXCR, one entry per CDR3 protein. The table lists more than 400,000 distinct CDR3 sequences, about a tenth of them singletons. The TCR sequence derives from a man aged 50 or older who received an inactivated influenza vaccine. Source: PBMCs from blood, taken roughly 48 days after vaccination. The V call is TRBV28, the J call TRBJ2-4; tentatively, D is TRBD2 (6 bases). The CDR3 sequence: CASSLGTGRDIQYF. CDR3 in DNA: TGTGCCAGCAGTCTTGGGACTGGGCGCGACATTCAGTACTTC.